This TCR beta chain was observed in a study of PD-L1 blockade in urothelial cancer. About the research overall: The study started patients on atezolizumab in about 2014, giving 1,200 mg intravenously every 3 weeks. Specimens of blood held a median count of approximately 150,000 T cells.

General observations from the study: Lower than median blood TCR clonality before treatment predicted better survival.

In regard to this clone: The target antigen is unknown.

CDR1 and CDR2 from the germline V gene are SGHRS and YFSETQ. V lost 0 bases to trimming and J lost 5 bases, with 10 bases between them. The CDR3 covers 14 residues. Profiled with immunoSEQ multiplex PCR; TCRdb holds only in-frame clones, not every one. The sample gives some 84,000 clones, 75% to 90% of which show up once; approximately 6% is in the top ten. This clonotype was obtained from a woman aged 70-85 years with urothelial cancer. The V and J genes are TRBV5-1 and TRBJ2-3, with a tentative D call TRBD2 (5 bases). Material: PBMCs, obtained around atezolizumab (anti-PD-L1) treatment. CDR3 sequence reads: CASSLGPREDTQYF. As DNA, the CDR3 is TGCGCCAGCAGCTTGGGACCCCGGGAAGATACGCAGTATTTT. Drawing the rest from reference TRBV5-1 and TRBJ2-3, the complete variable domain is KAGVTQTPRYLIKTRGQQVTLSCSPISGHRSVSWYQQTPGQGLQFLFEYFSETQRNKGNFPGRFSGRQFSNSRSEMNVSTLELGDSALYLCASSLGPREDTQYFGPGTRLTVL.